This T cell receptor beta chain comes out of a study of blood T cells in healthy people across ages. CDR3 length: 11 residues. Per germline, CDR1 SGHNT and CDR2 YYREEE (reference sequence). Researchers collected 9 to 10 milliliters of peripheral blood from every single donor. No fewer than 5 micrograms of total RNA were isolated from every sample. The second PCR ran about 7 to 12 cycles with a sample-barcoded 5' primer and J-beta primers. TCRdb fed the 5' RACE reads into MiXCR, producing one record per CDR3 protein. The sample lists 1 million to 1.2 million distinct CDR3 sequences, approximately 38% occurring once.

The clonotype originates from a young man in good health. The specimen was blood. The chain uses TRBV5-4 and TRBJ2-5, with D possibly being TRBD2 (5 bases). The DNA end is a closer match to TRBJ2-7, so the J assignment may be wrong. CDR3 DNA sequence: TGTGCCAGCACCTCTGGAGGCGAGCAGTACTTC. It yields the protein CASTSGGEQYF.